What follows are 12 T cell receptor beta chains derived from one specimen sequenced in a study of Tregs in tolerant kidney transplant recipients. Only in-frame clones appear in the TCRdb table, and some are missing; sequencing was by immunoSEQ multiplex PCR. The data contain 240,000 or so clones, 80% to 85% of them seen just once; the ten biggest clones take up 0.5% to 0.65%. Sequencing was carried out using CD4+ T cells from blood. The receptor source for this set is a human donor in good health.

V is TRBV4-1 and J is TRBJ2-1; TRBD1 agrees at 9 bases. V lost 4 bases and J lost 8; bases outside the gene matches: 9. Germline CDR1 reads MGHRA; CDR2 reads YSYEKL. This CDR3 is built from 15 residues. CDR3 protein: CASSLLGQGGDEQFF. The DNA of the CDR3 is TGCGCCAGCAGCCTGTTGGGACAGGGAGGCGATGAGCAGTTCTTC.

This chain joins TRBV30 and TRBJ1-4; possibly TRBD1 for D (5 bases). The CDR3 contains 14 residues. Germline V lookup: CDR1 GTSNPN, CDR2 SVGIG (reference sequence). Trimming shortened V by 0 bases and J by 7 bases, and 12 bases separated the two germline ends. The CDR3 DNA reads TGTGCCTGGAGTGTAGGCGGGGGGATTGAAAAACTGTTTTTT. It is translated as CAWSVGGGIEKLFF.

V and J are TRBV9 and TRBJ1-4; a possible D gene is TRBD1 (5 bases). The V end lost 5 bases, the J end lost 2 bases, and 7 bases lay between the germline ends. The germline V gene encodes CDR1 SGDLS and CDR2 YYNGEE. The CDR3 covers 13 residues. In DNA form, the CDR3 reads TGTGCCAGCAGTCGGGACACTAATGAAAAACTGTTTTTT. Translating it yields CASSRDTNEKLFF.

This clone turned up a few times. V and J are TRBV7-9 and TRBJ2-1; D gene unclear. This CDR3 has 13 amino acids. Trimming left V 5 bases short and J 10 bases short, with 15 bases between. Per germline, CDR1 SEHNR and CDR2 FQNEAQ (reference sequence). CDR3 region: CASSPDTYREQFF. The CDR3 DNA reads TGTGCCAGCAGCCCAGACACTTATCGGGAGCAGTTCTTC.

This clone occurred once. The rearrangement links TRBV30 to TRBJ2-3; 8 bases are shared with TRBD1. V dropped 6 bases and J dropped 5; count of bases not matched to a gene: 13. The CDR3 runs to 15 residues. In germline, CDR1 is GTSNPN, CDR2 SVGIG (reference sequence). CDR3 protein: CACRSNGQGRDTQYF. In DNA, the CDR3 is TGTGCCTGCCGGTCTAACGGACAGGGAAGAGATACGCAGTATTTT.

The CDR3 nucleotides read TGTGCCAGCAGCTTGTGGGGGGCGGGGAAGAACAAAGAGACCCAGTACTTC. Translation: CASSLWGAGKNKETQYF. V is TRBV5-8 and J is TRBJ2-5; either TRBD1 or TRBD2 may supply D (6 bases each). V lost 1 base and J 3 bases, leaving 19 bases between the germline ends. CDR3 length: 17 amino acids. Germline-derived CDR1 and CDR2 are SGHTS and YDEGEE.

V usage is TRBV7-9 and J usage is TRBJ1-2; unclear D gene. Trimming shortened V by 1 base and J by 4 bases, and 7 bases separated the two germline ends. Germline V gives CDR1 SEHNR, CDR2 FQNEAQ (reference sequence). The CDR3 consists of 13 residues. The CDR3, as DNA: TGTGCCAGCAGCTTAGAAACAGTCTATGGCTACACCTTC. Amino acids: CASSLETVYGYTF.

This rearrangement joins TRBV2 to TRBJ1-5; 10 nucleotides match TRBD1. Unmatched junction bases numbered 5, after V lost 8 bases and J lost 7 bases. The CDR3 has 13 amino acids. In germline, CDR1 is SNHLY, CDR2 FYNNEI. CDR3 in DNA: TGTGCCAGCGGAGGGACAGGGGACCAGCCCCAGCATTTT. Amino acid sequence: CASGGTGDQPQHF. Full variable domain (missing parts from reference TRBV2 and TRBJ1-5): EPEVTQTPSHQVTQMGQEVILRCVPISNHLYFYWYRQILGQKVEFLVSFYNNEISEKSEIFDDQFSVERPDGSNFTLKIRSTKLEDSAMYFCASGGTGDQPQHFGDGTRLSIL.

V gene TRBV14 combines with J gene TRBJ2-7; 8 nucleotides line up with TRBD1. J was trimmed by 2 bases and V by 1 base; bases with no gene match: 7. CDR1 SGHDN and CDR2 FVKESK come from the germline V gene. CDR3 length: 16 residues. The CDR3 protein is CASSQGTGTRPYEQYF. In DNA form, the CDR3 reads TGTGCCAGCAGCCAAGGGACAGGGACAAGGCCCTACGAGCAGTACTTC.

In DNA form, the CDR3 reads TGTGCCAGCAGTCCGACAGGGAGGAGGAACACTGAAGCTTTCTTT. It translates to CASSPTGRRNTEAFF. The genes are TRBV27 and TRBJ1-1, with 7 positions matching TRBD1. J lost 1 base, V lost 5 bases, and 7 bases had no gene match. CDR1 and CDR2 from the germline V gene are MNHEY and SMNVEV (reference sequence). The length of the CDR3 is 15 residues.

This chain connects TRBV18 to TRBJ1-4; D perhaps matches TRBD1 (6 bases). This CDR3 is built from 16 residues. With 2 bases removed from V and 1 base from J, the gap between germline ends came to 11 bases. Germline CDR1 reads KGHSH; CDR2 reads LQKENI. The CDR3 DNA reads TGTGCCAGCTCACCAATGGGGGCTGGAACTAATGAAAAACTGTTTTTT. Translated, it gives CASSPMGAGTNEKLFF. The full variable domain, its missing parts supplied by reference TRBV18 and TRBJ1-4, is NAGVMQNPRHLVRRRGQEARLRCSPMKGHSHVYWYRQLPEEGLKFMVYLQKENIIDESGMPKERFSAEFPKEGPSILRIQQVVRGDSAAYFCASSPMGAGTNEKLFFGSGTQLSVL.

This clone was observed a single time. This chain connects TRBV29-1 to TRBJ2-1; 7 bases match TRBD1. Trimming at V came to 5 bases and at J to 4 bases, leaving 11 bases not matched to a gene. Germline V gene sequence: CDR1 SQVTM, CDR2 ANQGSEA. CDR3 length: 15 amino acids. CDR3 protein: CSVLGTDINYNEQFF. The DNA of the CDR3 is TGCAGCGTTTTAGGGACAGACATAAATTACAATGAGCAGTTCTTC.